This T cell receptor (beta chain) derives from a study of cytomegalovirus exposure and HLA in healthy donors. Study-wide results and limits: The only immune exposure information that was available was CMV serostatus. Roughly uniform depth of sequencing across donors was assumed in presence/absence analyses. In a later analysis, TCR beta V- and J-gene trimming showed a link to a missense DCLRE1C variant.

This clone occurred once. Its antigen is not identified. Primers included in the PCR were 60 Vbeta and 13 Jbeta primers. Clones were sequenced by immunoSEQ multiplex PCR, and TCRdb holds only the in-frame ones, with some missing. In the table there are fewer than 200,000 clones, around three quarters of which are singletons. The length of the CDR3 is 15 residues. CDR1 is SGHDT, CDR2 YYEEEE, per germline. The TCR sequence derives from a man aged 35 to 55 in good health and CMV-seronegative. The rearrangement links TRBV5-6 to TRBJ2-5, with 9 nucleotides matching TRBD2. The tail of the sequence fits TRBJ2-7 better, so the J call may be wrong. Sequencing was done on a sample of PBMCs. CDR3 in DNA: TGTGCCAGCAGCTCTATTAGCGGGAGCAGGTACGAGCAGTACTTC. As protein: CASSSISGSRYEQYF.